At least ten counts were recorded for the clone carrying this TCR beta chain. Alongside a J-beta primer mix, a sample-barcoded 5' primer served in a second PCR lasting about 7 to 11 cycles. A 12-random-nucleotide template-switch adaptor tagged each cDNA molecule. One entry per CDR3 protein, called by TCRdb with MiXCR from the 5' RACE reads. The repertoire holds over 550,000 distinct CDR3 sequences, with under 30% as singletons. Total RNA was extracted at no less than 6 micrograms per sample. The germline V gene encodes CDR1 LNHNV and CDR2 YYDKDF (reference sequence). Trimming stripped 0 bases from V and 2 bases from J, with 11 bases between. The CDR3 loop spans 15 amino acids. These data come from a study of blood T cells in healthy people across ages.

The sequence came from a woman aged 80 or over in good health. This chain uses TRBV15 with TRBJ2-7; D ambiguous. The sample consisted of blood. The DNA for the CDR3 is TGTGCCACCAGCAGAGATCTAACGGCTACCTACGAGCAGTACTTC. This sequence encodes CATSRDLTATYEQYF. Full variable domain (outside the CDR3, taken from reference TRBV15 and TRBJ2-7): DAMVIQNPRYQVTQFGKPVTLSCSQTLNHNVMYWYQQKSSQAPKLLFHYYDKDFNNEADTPDNFQSRRPNTSFCFLDIRSPGLGDTAMYLCATSRDLTATYEQYFGPGTRLTVT.